This T cell receptor (beta chain) was captured by sequencing in a study of blood T cell repertoires in COVID-19. The germline gives CDR1 KGHSH, CDR2 LQKENI. This CDR3 has 17 amino acids. V was clipped by 3 bases and J by 4 bases; unmatched bases: 10. Some clones are missing from TCRdb's copy, which holds only in-frame ones; the method was immunoSEQ multiplex PCR. The sample shows about 210,000 clones, about 82% of them seen only once. The sequenced sample was PBMCs or T cells enriched from blood (not recorded which). The TCR sequence derives from a man in his forties with acute COVID-19. V gene TRBV18 combines with J gene TRBJ2-5; 11 bases are shared with TRBD1. CDR3 in amino acids: CASSPSAGTGGGETQYF. The CDR3 bases are TGTGCCAGCTCACCTTCAGCCGGGACAGGGGGTGGAGAGACCCAGTACTTC.